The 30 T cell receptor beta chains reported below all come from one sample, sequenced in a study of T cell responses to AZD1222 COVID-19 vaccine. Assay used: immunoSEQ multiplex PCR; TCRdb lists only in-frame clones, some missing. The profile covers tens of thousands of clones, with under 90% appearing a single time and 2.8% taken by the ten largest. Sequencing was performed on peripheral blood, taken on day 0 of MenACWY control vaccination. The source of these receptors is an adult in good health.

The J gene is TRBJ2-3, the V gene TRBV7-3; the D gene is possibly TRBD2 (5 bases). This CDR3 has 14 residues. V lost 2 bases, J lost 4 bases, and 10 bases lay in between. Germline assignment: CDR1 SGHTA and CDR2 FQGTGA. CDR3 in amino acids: CASSLGGSSDTQYF. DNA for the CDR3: TGTGCCAGCAGCTTAGGAGGTTCCTCAGATACGCAGTATTTT.

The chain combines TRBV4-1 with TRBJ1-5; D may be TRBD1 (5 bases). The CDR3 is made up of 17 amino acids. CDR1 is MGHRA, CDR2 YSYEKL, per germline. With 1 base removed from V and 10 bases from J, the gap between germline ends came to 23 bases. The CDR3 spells CASSQVSPPGPPEPQHF. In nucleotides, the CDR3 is TGCGCCAGCAGCCAAGTGTCACCACCAGGGCCACCGGAACCCCAGCATTTT.

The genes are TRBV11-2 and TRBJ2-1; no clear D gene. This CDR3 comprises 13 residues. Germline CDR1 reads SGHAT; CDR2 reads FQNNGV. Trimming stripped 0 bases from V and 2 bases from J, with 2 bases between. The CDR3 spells CASSLEPYNEQFF. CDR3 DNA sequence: TGTGCCAGCAGCTTAGAGCCCTACAATGAGCAGTTCTTC.

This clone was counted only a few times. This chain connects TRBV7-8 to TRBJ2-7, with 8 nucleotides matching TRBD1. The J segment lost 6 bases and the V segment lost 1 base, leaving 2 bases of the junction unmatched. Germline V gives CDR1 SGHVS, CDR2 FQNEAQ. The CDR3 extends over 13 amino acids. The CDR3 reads CASSLGTGREQYF. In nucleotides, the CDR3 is TGTGCCAGCAGCTTAGGGACAGGGCGCGAGCAGTACTTC.

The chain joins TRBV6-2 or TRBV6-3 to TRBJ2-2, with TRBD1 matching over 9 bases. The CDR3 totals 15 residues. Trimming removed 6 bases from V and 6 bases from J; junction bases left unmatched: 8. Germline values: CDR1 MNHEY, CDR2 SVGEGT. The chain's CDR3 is CASSSGTGFSGELFF. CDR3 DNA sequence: TGTGCCAGCAGCTCCGGGACAGGGTTCTCCGGGGAGCTGTTTTTT.

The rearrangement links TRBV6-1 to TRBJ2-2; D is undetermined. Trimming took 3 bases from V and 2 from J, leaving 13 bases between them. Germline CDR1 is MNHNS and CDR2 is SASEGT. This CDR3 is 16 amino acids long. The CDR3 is CASSESLWTNTGELFF. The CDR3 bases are TGTGCCAGCAGTGAGTCGCTTTGGACCAACACCGGGGAGCTGTTTTTT.

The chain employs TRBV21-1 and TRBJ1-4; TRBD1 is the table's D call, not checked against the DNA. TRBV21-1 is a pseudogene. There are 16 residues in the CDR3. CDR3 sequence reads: CASSLRTGRDGEKLFF. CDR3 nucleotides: TGTGCCAGCAGCCTCCGGACAGGTAGGGATGGGGAAAAACTGTTTTTT.

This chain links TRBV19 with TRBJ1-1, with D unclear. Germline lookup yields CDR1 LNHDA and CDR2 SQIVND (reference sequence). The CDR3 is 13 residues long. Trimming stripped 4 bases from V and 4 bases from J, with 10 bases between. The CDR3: CASSTNTVTEAFF. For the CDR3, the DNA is TGTGCCAGTAGTACGAACACCGTCACTGAAGCTTTCTTT.

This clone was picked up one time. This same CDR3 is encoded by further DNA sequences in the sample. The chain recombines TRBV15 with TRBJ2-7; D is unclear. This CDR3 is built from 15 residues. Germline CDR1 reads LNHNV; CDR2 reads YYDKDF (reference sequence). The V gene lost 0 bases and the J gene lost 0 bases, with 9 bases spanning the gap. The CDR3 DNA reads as TGTGCCACCAGCAGAGACTTAGGCAGCTCCTACGAGCAGTACTTC. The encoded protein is CATSRDLGSSYEQYF.

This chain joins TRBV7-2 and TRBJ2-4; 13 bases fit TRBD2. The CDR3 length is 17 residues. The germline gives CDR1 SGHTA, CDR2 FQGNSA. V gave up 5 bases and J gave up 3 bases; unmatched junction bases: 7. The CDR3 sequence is CASSLPGLAGYKNIQYF. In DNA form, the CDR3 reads TGTGCCAGCAGCCTACCGGGACTAGCGGGATACAAAAACATTCAGTACTTC.

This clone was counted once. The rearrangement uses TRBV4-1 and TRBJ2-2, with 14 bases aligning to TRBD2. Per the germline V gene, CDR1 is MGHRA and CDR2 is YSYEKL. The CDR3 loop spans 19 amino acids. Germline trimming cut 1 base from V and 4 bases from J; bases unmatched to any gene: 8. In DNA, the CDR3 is TGCGCCAGCAGCCAAGTCCCGGGACTAGCGGGGGAAGGCACCGGGGAGCTGTTTTTT. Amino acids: CASSQVPGLAGEGTGELFF.

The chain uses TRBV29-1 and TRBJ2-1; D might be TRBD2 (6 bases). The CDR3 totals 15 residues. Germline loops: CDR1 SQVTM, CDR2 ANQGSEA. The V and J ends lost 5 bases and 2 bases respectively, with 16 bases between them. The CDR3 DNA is TGCAGCGTTAAGACTAGTGGACTCCCCTACAATGAGCAGTTCTTC. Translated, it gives CSVKTSGLPYNEQFF.

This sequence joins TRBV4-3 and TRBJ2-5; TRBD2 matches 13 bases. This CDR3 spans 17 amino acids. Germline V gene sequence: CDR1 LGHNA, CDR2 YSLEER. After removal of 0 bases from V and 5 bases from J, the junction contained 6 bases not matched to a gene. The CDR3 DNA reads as TGCGCCAGCAGCCAAGATGGGGGACTAGCGGGGATTGAGACCCAGTACTTC. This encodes CASSQDGGLAGIETQYF.

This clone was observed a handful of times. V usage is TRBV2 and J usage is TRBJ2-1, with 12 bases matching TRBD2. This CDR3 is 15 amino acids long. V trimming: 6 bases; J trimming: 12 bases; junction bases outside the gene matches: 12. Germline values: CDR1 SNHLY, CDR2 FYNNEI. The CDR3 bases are TGTGCCAGCAGACACCCTAGCGGGGGGGTTTCGGTGCAGTTCTTC. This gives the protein CASRHPSGGVSVQFF.

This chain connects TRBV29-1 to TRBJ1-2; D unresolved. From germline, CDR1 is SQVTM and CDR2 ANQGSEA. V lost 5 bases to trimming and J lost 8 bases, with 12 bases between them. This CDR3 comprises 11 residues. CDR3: CSVITPQGYTF. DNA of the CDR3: TGCAGCGTTATAACCCCGCAAGGCTACACCTTC.

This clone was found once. The CDR3 sequence: CASSPPMDPGAGYTF. Here the CDR3 DNA reads TGTGCCAGCTCACCACCTATGGACCCCGGGGCTGGCTACACCTTC. The chain combines TRBV18 with TRBJ1-2, with a weak D call TRBD1 (5 bases). From germline, CDR1 is KGHSH and CDR2 LQKENI. The CDR3 consists of 15 residues. The V end was cut by 0 bases, the J end by 7 bases, with 15 bases between. The whole variable domain, remainder taken from reference TRBV18 and TRBJ1-2, is NAGVMQNPRHLVRRRGQEARLRCSPMKGHSHVYWYRQLPEEGLKFMVYLQKENIIDESGMPKERFSAEFPKEGPSILRIQQVVRGDSAAYFCASSPPMDPGAGYTFGSGTRLTVV.

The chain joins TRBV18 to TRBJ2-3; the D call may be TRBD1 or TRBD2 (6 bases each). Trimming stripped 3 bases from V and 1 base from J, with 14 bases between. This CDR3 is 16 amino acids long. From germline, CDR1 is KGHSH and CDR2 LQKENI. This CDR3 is CASSPASRGGTDTQYF. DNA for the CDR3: TGTGCCAGCTCACCGGCGAGTAGGGGGGGCACAGATACGCAGTATTTT.

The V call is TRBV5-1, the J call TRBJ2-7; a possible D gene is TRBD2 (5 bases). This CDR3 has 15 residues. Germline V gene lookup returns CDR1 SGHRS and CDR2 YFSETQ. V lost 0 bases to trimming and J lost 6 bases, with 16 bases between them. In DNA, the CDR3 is TGCGCCAGCAGCTTGGACATCGGGGTGCTTGGCGAGCAGTACTTC. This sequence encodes CASSLDIGVLGEQYF.

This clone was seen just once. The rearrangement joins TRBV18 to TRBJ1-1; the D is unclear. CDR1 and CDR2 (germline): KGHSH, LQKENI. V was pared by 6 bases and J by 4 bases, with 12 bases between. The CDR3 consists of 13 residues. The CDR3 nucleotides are TGTGCCAGCTCCCCCCGGGCGGGCACTGAAGCTTTCTTT. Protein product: CASSPRAGTEAFF.

The CDR3 loop is CATSARGRGNTEAFF. The DNA for the CDR3 is TGTGCCACCAGTGCCCGGGGGCGGGGAAATACTGAAGCTTTCTTT. V is TRBV24-1 and J is TRBJ1-1; possible D gene TRBD1, 6 bases. Deletions cut 5 bases from V and 5 bases from J, with 17 bases between. This CDR3 has 15 amino acids. CDR1 is KGHDR and CDR2 is SFDVKD in the germline V gene.

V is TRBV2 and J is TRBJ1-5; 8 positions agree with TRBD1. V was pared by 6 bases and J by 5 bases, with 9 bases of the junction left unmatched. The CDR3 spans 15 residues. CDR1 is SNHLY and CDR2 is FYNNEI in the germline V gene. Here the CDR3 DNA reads TGTGCCAGCAGCCTCCGGACAGGGAGGTATCAGCCCCAGCATTTT. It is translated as CASSLRTGRYQPQHF.

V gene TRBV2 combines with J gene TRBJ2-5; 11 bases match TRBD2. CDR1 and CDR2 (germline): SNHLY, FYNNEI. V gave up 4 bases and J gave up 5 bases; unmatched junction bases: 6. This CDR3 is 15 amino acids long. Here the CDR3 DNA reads TGTGCCAGCAGTGGTAGCGGGGGGGCTCAGGAGACCCAGTACTTC. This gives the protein CASSGSGGAQETQYF.

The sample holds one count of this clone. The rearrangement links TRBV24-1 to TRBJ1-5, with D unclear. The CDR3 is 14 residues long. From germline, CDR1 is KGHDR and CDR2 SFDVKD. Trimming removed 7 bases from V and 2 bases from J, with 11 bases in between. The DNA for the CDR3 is TGTGCCACCAGGTACAGAGTAGGCAATCAGCCCCAGCATTTT. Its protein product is CATRYRVGNQPQHF.

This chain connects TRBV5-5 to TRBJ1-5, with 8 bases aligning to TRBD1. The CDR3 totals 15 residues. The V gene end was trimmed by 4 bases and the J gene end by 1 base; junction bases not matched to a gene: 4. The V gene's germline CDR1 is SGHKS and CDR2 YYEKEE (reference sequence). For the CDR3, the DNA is TGTGCCAGCAGCATACAGGGGGGAAGCAATCAGCCCCAGCATTTT. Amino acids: CASSIQGGSNQPQHF.

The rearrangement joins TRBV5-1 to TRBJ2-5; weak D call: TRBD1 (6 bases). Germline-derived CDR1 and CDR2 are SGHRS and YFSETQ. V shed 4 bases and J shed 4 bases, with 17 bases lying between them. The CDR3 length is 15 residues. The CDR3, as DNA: TGCGCCAGCAGCCGGGGCCCACAGGGCCCAGAGACCCAGTACTTC. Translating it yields CASSRGPQGPETQYF.

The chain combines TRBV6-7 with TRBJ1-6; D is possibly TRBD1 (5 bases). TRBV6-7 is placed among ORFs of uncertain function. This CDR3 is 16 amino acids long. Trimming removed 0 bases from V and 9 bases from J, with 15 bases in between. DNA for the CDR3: TGTGCCAGCAGTTACTCTGCTTGGACACTTGGTTCACCCCTCCACTTT. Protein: CASSYSAWTLGSPLHF.

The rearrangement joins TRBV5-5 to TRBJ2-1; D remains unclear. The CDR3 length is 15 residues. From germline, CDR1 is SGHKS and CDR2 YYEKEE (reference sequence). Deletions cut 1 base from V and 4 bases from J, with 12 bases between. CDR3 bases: TGTGCCAGCAGCTTGCCGGGCACATCGTACAATGAGCAGTTCTTC. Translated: CASSLPGTSYNEQFF.

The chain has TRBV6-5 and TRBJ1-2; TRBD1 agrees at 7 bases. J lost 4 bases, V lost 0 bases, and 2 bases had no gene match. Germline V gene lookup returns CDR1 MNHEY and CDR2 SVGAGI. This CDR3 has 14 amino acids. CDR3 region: CASSYSGTAYGYTF. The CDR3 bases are TGTGCCAGCAGTTACTCCGGGACAGCCTATGGCTACACCTTC.

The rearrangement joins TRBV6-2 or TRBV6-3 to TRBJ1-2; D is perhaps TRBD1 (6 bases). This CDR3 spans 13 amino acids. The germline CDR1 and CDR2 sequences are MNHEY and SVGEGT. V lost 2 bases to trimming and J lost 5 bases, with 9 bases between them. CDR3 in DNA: TGTGCCAGCAGTTACAGGACAGCGTATGGCTACACCTTC. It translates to CASSYRTAYGYTF.

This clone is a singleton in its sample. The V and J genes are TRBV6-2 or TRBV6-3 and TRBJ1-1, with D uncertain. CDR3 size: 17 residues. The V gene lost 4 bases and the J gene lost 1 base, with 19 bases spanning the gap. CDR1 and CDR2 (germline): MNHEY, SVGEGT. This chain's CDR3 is CASSWSRSILQNTEAFF. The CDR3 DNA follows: TGTGCCAGCAGTTGGTCCCGGTCCATCTTACAGAACACTGAAGCTTTCTTT.